This T cell receptor (beta chain) was retrieved from a study of blood T cell repertoires in COVID-19. Study-wide background: Material from acute and convalescent COVID-19 was sourced from the United States, Italy and Spain.

Trimming at V came to 1 base and at J to 7 bases, leaving 7 bases not matched to a gene. The CDR3 runs to 15 residues. CDR1 and CDR2 (germline): SGHTS, YDEGEE. Authors' analysis steps: Amplification of reference gene primers provided the estimated nucleated cell counts. Only in-frame clones appear in the TCRdb table, and some are missing; sequencing was by immunoSEQ multiplex PCR. That table gives V, J and clone size, and the DNA gave D and trimming. Here the sample spans nearly 300,000 clones, about 88% being singletons. Only one count was recorded for this clone. J is TRBJ1-5 and V is TRBV5-8, with 8 bases that match TRBD1. The sequenced material came from peripheral blood. This receptor was obtained from a human donor with COVID-19, enrolled during active disease. The donor label of this sample is uncertain. CDR3 coding DNA: TGTGCCAGCAGCTTGTACAGGGGGATCCACCAGCCCCAGCATTTT. It translates to CASSLYRGIHQPQHF.